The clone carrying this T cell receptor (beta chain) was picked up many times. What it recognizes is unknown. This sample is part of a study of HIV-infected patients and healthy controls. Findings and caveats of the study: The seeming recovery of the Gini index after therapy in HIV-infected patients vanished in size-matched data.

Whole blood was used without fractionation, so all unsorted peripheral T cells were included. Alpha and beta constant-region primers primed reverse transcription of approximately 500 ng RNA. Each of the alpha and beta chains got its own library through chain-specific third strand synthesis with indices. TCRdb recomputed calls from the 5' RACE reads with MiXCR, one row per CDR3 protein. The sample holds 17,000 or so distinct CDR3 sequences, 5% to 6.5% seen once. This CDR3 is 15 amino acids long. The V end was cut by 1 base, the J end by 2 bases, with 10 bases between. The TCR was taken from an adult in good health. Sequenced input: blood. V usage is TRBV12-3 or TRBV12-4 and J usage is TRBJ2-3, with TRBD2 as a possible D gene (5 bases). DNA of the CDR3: TGTGCCAGCAGTTTAGTCGGACTCCTCACAGATACGCAGTATTTT. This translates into CASSLVGLLTDTQYF.